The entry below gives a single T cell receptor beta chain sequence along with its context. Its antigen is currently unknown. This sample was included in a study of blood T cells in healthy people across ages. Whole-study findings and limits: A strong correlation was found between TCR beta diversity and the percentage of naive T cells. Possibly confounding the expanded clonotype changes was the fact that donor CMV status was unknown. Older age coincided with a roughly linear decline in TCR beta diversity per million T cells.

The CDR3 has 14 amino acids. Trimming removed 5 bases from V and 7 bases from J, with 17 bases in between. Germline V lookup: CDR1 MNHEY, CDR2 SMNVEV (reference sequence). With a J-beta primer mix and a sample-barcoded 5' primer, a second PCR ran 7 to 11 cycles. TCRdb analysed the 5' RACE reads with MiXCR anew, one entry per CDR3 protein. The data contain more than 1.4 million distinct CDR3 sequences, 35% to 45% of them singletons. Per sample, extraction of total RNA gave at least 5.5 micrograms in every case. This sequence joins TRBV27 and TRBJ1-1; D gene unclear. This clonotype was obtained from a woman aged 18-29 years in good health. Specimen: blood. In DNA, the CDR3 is TGTGCCAGCAGTCCAACGGGCCTGAGTATTGAAGCTTTCTTT. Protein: CASSPTGLSIEAFF.